The clone carrying this T cell receptor beta chain was counted only a few times. The antigen remains undetermined. This sample was taken from a study of response to subunit inactivated influenza vaccine. Each CDR3 protein is one row after TCRdb ran MiXCR on the RT-PCR reads. This sample carries about 650,000 distinct CDR3 sequences, around 16% of them seen once, and the ten largest clones take around 10%. Germline CDR1 is SGHRS and CDR2 is YFSETQ. V was cut by 0 bases and J by 9 bases, with 15 bases left in between. The CDR3 consists of 14 residues. Findings and limits, study-wide: A suggestion made by the authors is that each seasonal influenza vaccination recruits few new T cells.

This chain uses TRBV5-1 with TRBJ2-5; D gene ambiguous. The source of this sequence is a man aged 50-59 years who received an inactivated influenza vaccine. Sequencing was performed on PBMCs from blood, taken 11 to 12 days after vaccination. Written as DNA, the CDR3 is TGCGCCAGCAGCTTGGATCGCCTGATGGTGGCCCAGTACTTC. This encodes CASSLDRLMVAQYF.